These T cell receptor beta chains were read from a single sample in a study of T cell repertoires in cytomegalovirus infection. Each CDR3 protein gets one entry after TCRdb re-called the reads with MiXCR. The sample lists fewer than 250,000 distinct CDR3 sequences; roughly 12% were seen once. Sequences were obtained from PBMCs. These receptors were collected from a human donor in good health (CMV status not recorded). Some clones in this sample may be carry-over from other donors' samples. The CDR3 runs from the conserved cysteine through the conserved F or W.

len: 13; j_gene: TRBJ1-5; v_gene: TRBV7-9; CDR3aa: CASSLLEGQPQHF
len: 17; j_gene: TRBJ2-6; v_gene: TRBV7-9; CDR3aa: CASSWNLQGGGANVLTF
len: 13; j_gene: TRBJ1-5; v_gene: TRBV19; CDR3aa: CASSGGLDQPQHF
len: 15; j_gene: TRBJ1-1; v_gene: TRBV7-9; CDR3aa: CASSLAAGLNTEAFF
len: 15; j_gene: TRBJ2-3; v_gene: TRBV5-4; CDR3aa: CASSQGTSLTDTQYF
len: 14; j_gene: TRBJ2-7; v_gene: TRBV7-2; CDR3aa: CASSLVGGYYEQYF
len: 11; j_gene: TRBJ2-1; v_gene: TRBV29-1; CDR3aa: CSGHRGEEQFF
len: 18; j_gene: TRBJ2-7; v_gene: TRBV4-2; CDR3aa: CASSKTGPGLGSSYEQYF
len: 14; j_gene: TRBJ1-2; v_gene: TRBV6-5; CDR3aa: CASRPSGGEYGYTF
len: 15; j_gene: TRBJ2-3; v_gene: TRBV5-4; CDR3aa: CASSLPGQGGDTQYF
len: 13; j_gene: TRBJ1-2; v_gene: TRBV28; CDR3aa: CASSSRGRHGYTF
len: 14; j_gene: TRBJ2-5; v_gene: TRBV7-2; CDR3aa: CASSLVEAQETQYF
len: 13; j_gene: TRBJ2-2; v_gene: TRBV20-1; CDR3aa: CSARVRPTGELFF
len: 11; j_gene: TRBJ2-1; v_gene: TRBV6-2/TRBV6-3; CDR3aa: CASGMLREQFF
len: 16; j_gene: TRBJ1-2; v_gene: TRBV4-2; CDR3aa: CASSQSTGTSIYGYTF
len: 13; j_gene: TRBJ2-2; v_gene: TRBV29-1; CDR3aa: CSVSEGGTGELFF
len: 13; j_gene: TRBJ1-1; v_gene: TRBV6-5; CDR3aa: CASSYTENTEAFF
len: 20; j_gene: TRBJ1-5; v_gene: TRBV24-1; CDR3aa: CATSDLRGQGKLRRNQPQHF
len: 14; j_gene: TRBJ1-1; v_gene: TRBV11-2; CDR3aa: CASSLLGGGGAAFF
len: 14; j_gene: TRBJ1-2; v_gene: TRBV4-2; CDR3aa: CASSQDPTKDGYTF
len: 10; j_gene: TRBJ2-7; v_gene: TRBV29-1; CDR3aa: CSVGDYEQYF
len: 14; j_gene: TRBJ1-4; v_gene: TRBV7-2; CDR3aa: CASSLRGGREKLFF
len: 16; j_gene: TRBJ2-5; v_gene: TRBV6-2/TRBV6-3; CDR3aa: CASSYSNRGRGETQYF
len: 15; j_gene: TRBJ2-3; v_gene: TRBV6-2/TRBV6-3; CDR3aa: CASSDSGGLRDTQYF
len: 14; j_gene: TRBJ2-7; v_gene: TRBV7-2; CDR3aa: CASSSTSGNYEQYF
len: 14; j_gene: TRBJ1-1; v_gene: TRBV29-1; CDR3aa: CSARAGTGTTEAFF
len: 14; j_gene: TRBJ2-1; v_gene: TRBV5-6; CDR3aa: CASSLPGGVSEQFF
len: 13; j_gene: TRBJ2-7; v_gene: TRBV2; CDR3aa: CASSEYREGEQYF